A single sample is the source of the 9 T cell receptor beta chains below, sequenced in a study of blood T cell repertoires in COVID-19. Repertoires were generated with immunoSEQ multiplex PCR, while TCRdb's copy carries only in-frame clones and drops some. There are about 120,000 clones in the sample; about nine tenths occur only once, and 25% to 35% lies in the top ten. Sequenced material: peripheral blood. The receptors originated from a woman in her 70s with acute or convalescent COVID-19.

The CDR3 DNA follows: TGTGCCAGCAGCCCGGCTCCAGGGGAATCGAACACTGAAGCTTTCTTT. Its translation: CASSPAPGESNTEAFF. This rearrangement joins TRBV28 to TRBJ1-1, with D tentatively TRBD1 (6 bases). V was shortened by 6 bases and J by 1 base, with 18 bases between the two germline ends. Germline assignment: CDR1 MDHEN and CDR2 SYDVKM. This CDR3 is 16 amino acids long.

V gene TRBV2 combines with J gene TRBJ1-1; D is uncertain. CDR1 is SNHLY and CDR2 is FYNNEI in the germline V gene. V shed 2 bases and J shed 0 bases, with 4 bases lying between them. The CDR3 length is 13 residues. Written as DNA, the CDR3 is TGTGCCAGCAGTGAACGGGTGAACACTGAAGCTTTCTTT. Translation: CASSERVNTEAFF. Looking up the rest from reference TRBV2 and TRBJ1-1 gives the full variable domain: EPEVTQTPSHQVTQMGQEVILRCVPISNHLYFYWYRQILGQKVEFLVSFYNNEISEKSEIFDDQFSVERPDGSNFTLKIRSTKLEDSAMYFCASSERVNTEAFFGQGTRLTVV.

In its sample, this clone was seen once. The chain carries TRBV3-1 (or the pseudogene TRBV3-2) and TRBJ1-2, with 7 bases fitting TRBD1. The CDR3 is 15 residues long. Germline V gene sequence: CDR1 LGHDT, CDR2 YNNKEL (reference sequence). The trim removed 1 base at V and 0 bases at J, leaving 2 bases unmatched. In DNA, the CDR3 is TGTGCCAGCAGCCAAGCCGACAGGGCTAACTATGGCTACACCTTC. Translation gives CASSQADRANYGYTF.

The sample holds a few counts of this clone. The rearrangement links TRBV28 to TRBJ1-5; the D is unclear. Germline V gives CDR1 MDHEN, CDR2 SYDVKM. The CDR3 totals 14 residues. V lost 2 bases, J lost 0 bases, and 5 bases lay in between. The CDR3 loop is CASSLPHSNQPQHF. Here the CDR3 DNA reads TGTGCCAGCAGTTTACCACATAGCAATCAGCCCCAGCATTTT.

The rearrangement links TRBV6-5 to TRBJ2-1, with 9 bases that match TRBD1. Germline values: CDR1 MNHEY, CDR2 SVGAGI. J was trimmed by 2 bases and V by 5 bases; bases with no gene match: 1. This CDR3 region has 14 residues. The CDR3 DNA follows: TGTGCCAGCAGTAACAGGGGGCCCTACAATGAGCAGTTCTTC. It is translated as CASSNRGPYNEQFF.

In this sample, this clone turned up once. The chain links TRBV27 to TRBJ1-2; a possible D gene is TRBD1 (5 bases). V lost 9 bases, J lost 8 bases, and 19 bases lay in between. There are 13 residues in the CDR3. Germline V lookup: CDR1 MNHEY, CDR2 SMNVEV (reference sequence). CDR3 residues: CASTTGGSRGYTF. CDR3 coding DNA: TGTGCCAGTACAACAGGTGGCTCGCGCGGCTACACCTTC.

The chain links TRBV4-1 to TRBJ1-2, with D possibly matching TRBD1 (6 bases). Trimming cost V 2 bases and J 5 bases, with 12 bases left between them. The CDR3 is 14 residues long. CDR1 MGHRA and CDR2 YSYEKL come from the germline V gene. The CDR3: CASSQQQGPYGYTF. The CDR3 bases are TGCGCCAGCAGCCAACAACAGGGCCCTTATGGCTACACCTTC.

The chain recombines TRBV5-4 with TRBJ1-1; TRBD1 agrees at 7 bases. Per the germline V gene, CDR1 is SGHNT and CDR2 is YYREEE (reference sequence). CDR3 size: 15 residues. V lost 5 bases, J lost 2 bases, and 9 bases stayed unmatched. CDR3 in DNA: TGTGCCAGCAGAACACCGGGACAGAGAAACACTGAAGCTTTCTTT. This encodes CASRTPGQRNTEAFF. The full variable domain, completed using reference TRBV5-4 and TRBJ1-1, is ETGVTQSPTHLIKTRGQQVTLRCSSQSGHNTVSWYQQALGQGPQFIFQYYREEENGRGNFPPRFSGLQFPNYSSELNVNALELDDSALYLCASRTPGQRNTEAFFGQGTRLTVV.

V and J are TRBV5-1 and TRBJ2-5, with 9 bases fitting TRBD2. Germline loops: CDR1 SGHRS, CDR2 YFSETQ. This CDR3 has 15 amino acids. V lost 0 bases to trimming and J lost 4 bases; unmatched junction nucleotides: 4. The CDR3 bases are TGCGCCAGCAGCTTGGACCTAGCGGGGCGAGAGACCCAGTACTTC. This encodes CASSLDLAGRETQYF.